Below, 28 T cell receptor beta chains from the same sample are listed, as sequenced in a study of T cells in Graves' hyperthyroidism and ophthalmopathy (dated by TCRdb to between 2018 and 2021). Libraries were constructed by multiplex PCR. TCRdb records Illumina HiSeq 2000 as the sequencer. TCR beta CDR3 regions were amplified from RNA transcripts. The TCR CDR3 was subjected to a first round of RT-PCR using the HTBI primer set and the Qiagen OneStep RT-PCR kit. The raw public reads went through TCRdb reprocessing: fastp at Q25, MiXCR clone calling, in-frame beta chains kept. Rows with one shared CDR3 protein collapse into an entry with the most common genes and DNA. Recorded for this sample are a few hundred thousand distinct CDR3 sequences; 16% of them occurred a single time. The ten largest clones represent more than 3% of the sample. The specimen sequenced was blood. The receptors were sampled from a woman in her 40s with Graves' ophthalmopathy.

The chain combines TRBV5-4 with TRBJ2-2, with TRBD2 matching over 9 bases. The CDR3 is made up of 17 amino acids. Germline CDR1 SGHNT, CDR2 YYREEE (reference sequence). V lost 0 bases and J lost 1; bases outside the gene matches: 4. Here the CDR3 DNA reads TGTGCCAGCAGCTTGGTCCGGACTAGCGAGAACACCGGGGAGCTGTTTTTT. Amino acid sequence: CASSLVRTSENTGELFF.

The chain recombines TRBV27 with TRBJ2-7, with D uncertain. V shed 5 bases and J shed 4 bases, with 9 bases lying between them. Germline CDR1 and CDR2: MNHEY and SMNVEV (reference sequence). CDR3 length: 12 residues. The CDR3 DNA reads TGTGCCAGCAGTGCCCGGCGGTACGAGCAGTACTTC. This translates into CASSARRYEQYF.

A few counts support this clonotype. V gene TRBV30 combines with J gene TRBJ1-2; TRBD1 matches at 8 bases. The CDR3 extends over 12 amino acids. CDR1 and CDR2 from the germline V gene are GTSNPN and SVGIG (reference sequence). The V and J ends lost 2 bases and 10 bases, in that order; junction bases with no gene match: 6. The CDR3 is CAWSLTGEDYTF. CDR3 DNA: TGTGCCTGGAGTCTGACAGGGGAGGACTACACCTTC.

V and J are TRBV19 and TRBJ2-1; the match to TRBD2 covers 11 bases. This CDR3 spans 16 amino acids. Per germline, CDR1 LNHDA and CDR2 SQIVND (reference sequence). After removal of 5 bases from V and 2 bases from J, the junction contained 5 bases not matched to a gene. The CDR3 loop is CASSPDSGRAYNEQFF. The CDR3 DNA is TGTGCCAGTAGTCCCGATAGCGGGAGGGCCTACAATGAGCAGTTCTTC.

The chain combines TRBV2 with TRBJ2-2; 7 bases match TRBD2. This CDR3 region has 18 residues. Per germline, CDR1 SNHLY and CDR2 FYNNEI. The V and J ends lost 6 bases and 4 bases, in that order; junction bases with no gene match: 17. CDR3 DNA: TGTGCCAGCAGACAGAACTATAATTCGGGACTATTCACCGGGGAGCTGTTTTTT. Translated, it gives CASRQNYNSGLFTGELFF.

This clonotype was counted ten times or more. This sequence joins TRBV29-1 and TRBJ2-7, with D unclear. From germline, CDR1 is SQVTM and CDR2 ANQGSEA. Trimming pared 4 bases from V and 3 bases from J, leaving 10 bases between. The CDR3 is 12 residues long. In nucleotides, the CDR3 is TGCAGCGTTGGGTCAGCTAGCTACGAGCAGTACTTC. This codes for CSVGSASYEQYF.

This clonotype showed up many times. The genes are TRBV7-8 and TRBJ1-2, with 7 bases fitting TRBD1. V lost 7 bases, J lost 3 bases, and 8 bases stayed unmatched. Germline lookup yields CDR1 SGHVS and CDR2 FQNEAQ. CDR3 size: 14 residues. CDR3 bases: TGTGCCAGCACCTCGACAGGGTTAGACTATGGCTACACCTTC. This sequence encodes CASTSTGLDYGYTF.

As for this clonotype: This could be a read error, since a much larger clone is one nucleotide away. The CDR3 end shows no conserved phenylalanine or tryptophan, and so a read error is likely. The CDR3 DNA sequence: TGTGCCAGCACAAAAGGGGGTCTTTACTACGAGCAGTACTCC. Its protein product is CASTKGGLYYEQYS. This rearrangement joins TRBV12-3 or TRBV12-4 to TRBJ2-7, with D perhaps matching TRBD1 (6 bases). V lost 7 bases and J 3 bases, leaving 16 bases between the germline ends. There are 14 residues in the CDR3.

This clonotype was counted between two and nine times. This sequence joins TRBV7-2 and TRBJ2-3, with a possible D match to TRBD2 (5 bases). V was cut by 6 bases and J by 10 bases, with 17 bases left in between. This CDR3 contains 13 residues. Germline V gene data show CDR1 as SGHTA and CDR2 as FQGNSA. For the CDR3, the DNA is TGTGCCAGCAGTCCCCGGACTGACATTTCGCAGTATTTT. Amino acid sequence: CASSPRTDISQYF.

This clonotype has more than one count but fewer than ten. V and J are TRBV6-6 and TRBJ2-1; D might be TRBD1 or TRBD2, each matching 6 bases. This CDR3 spans 13 amino acids. Germline values: CDR1 MNHNY, CDR2 SVGAGI (reference sequence). V was shortened by 2 bases and J by 5 bases, with 7 bases between the two germline ends. The CDR3 DNA reads as TGTGCCAGCAGTTACAGGGGGGACAATGAGCAGTTCTTC. Its translation is CASSYRGDNEQFF.

V is TRBV28 and J is TRBJ1-6, with TRBD1 identical over 10 bases. Trimming took 2 bases from V and 9 from J; bases not matched to a gene: 4. Per the germline V gene, CDR1 is MDHEN and CDR2 is SYDVKM. CDR3 length: 15 residues. The CDR3 sequence: CASSLRDRGLSPLHF. In DNA, the CDR3 is TGTGCCAGCAGTTTAAGGGACAGGGGTCTTTCACCCCTCCACTTT. Drawing the rest from reference TRBV28 and TRBJ1-6, the complete variable domain is DVKVTQSSRYLVKRTGEKVFLECVQDMDHENMFWYRQDPGLGLRLIYFSYDVKMKEKGDIPEGYSVSREKKERFSLILESASTNQTSMYLCASSLRDRGLSPLHFGNGTRLTVT.

This clonotype was detected ten times or more. V usage is TRBV28 and J usage is TRBJ2-7; the match to TRBD1 covers 8 bases. Per germline, CDR1 MDHEN and CDR2 SYDVKM. V shed 5 bases, J shed 6 bases, and the junction held 9 bases outside the gene matches. The CDR3 covers 14 residues. The CDR3 bases are TGTGCCAGCAGTCCTGCGGACAGGGACGGCGAGCAGTACTTC. This codes for CASSPADRDGEQYF.

In this sample, this clonotype turned up many times. The CDR3 region is CSARDQRASGAPYNEQFF. In nucleotides, the CDR3 is TGCAGTGCTAGAGATCAGAGGGCGAGCGGGGCGCCCTACAATGAGCAGTTCTTC. The chain has TRBV20-1 and TRBJ2-1, with TRBD2 matching over 7 bases. The CDR3 runs 18 residues. After removal of 0 bases from V and 2 bases from J, the junction contained 13 bases not matched to a gene. Germline V gene data show CDR1 as DFQATT and CDR2 as SNEGSKA (reference sequence).

There are a few counts of this clonotype. V and J are TRBV7-3 and TRBJ2-3; D unclear. The ends were cut back, 5 bases at V and 6 bases at J, with 15 bases in the middle. Germline lookup yields CDR1 SGHTA and CDR2 FQGTGA. CDR3 length: 14 amino acids. This chain's CDR3 is CASSPTGFDDTQYF. The CDR3 coding sequence is TGTGCCAGCAGCCCCACTGGATTTGACGATACGCAGTATTTT.

This clonotype has at least ten counts. V and J are TRBV5-1 and TRBJ2-1; 8 positions match TRBD1. This CDR3 region has 14 residues. The germline V gene encodes CDR1 SGHRS and CDR2 YFSETQ. The V gene end was trimmed by 5 bases and the J gene end by 4 bases; junction bases not matched to a gene: 5. The CDR3 loop reads CASRRQGRYNEQFF. The CDR3 DNA follows: TGCGCCAGCAGGAGACAGGGGAGGTACAATGAGCAGTTCTTC.

This clonotype showed up many times. J is TRBJ2-1 and V is TRBV20-1; D is uncertain. Germline V CDR1 and CDR2: DFQATT, SNEGSKA (reference sequence). Trimming stripped 6 bases from V and 0 bases from J, with 9 bases between. The CDR3 is made up of 13 amino acids. The CDR3 loop reads CSAASSSYNEQFF. The CDR3 DNA reads TGCAGTGCAGCCTCGAGCTCCTACAATGAGCAGTTCTTC.

This clonotype appeared a few times. The gene calls are TRBV7-2 and TRBJ1-2; D not resolved. V was pared by 2 bases and J by 8 bases, with 15 bases between. Germline-derived CDR1 and CDR2 are SGHTA and FQGNSA. The CDR3 spans 14 residues. The CDR3 protein is CASSLTSSAGGYTF. The DNA of the CDR3 is TGTGCCAGCAGCTTAACTTCCTCTGCTGGAGGCTACACCTTC. The full variable domain, its missing parts supplied by reference TRBV7-2 and TRBJ1-2, is GAGVSQSPSNKVTEKGKDVELRCDPISGHTALYWYRQSLGQGLEFLIYFQGNSAPDKSGLPSDRFSAERTGGSVSTLTIQRTQQEDSAVYLCASSLTSSAGGYTFGSGTRLTVV.

The J gene is TRBJ2-1, the V gene TRBV6-2 or TRBV6-3, with a possible D match to TRBD2 (6 bases). Looked up from germline, CDR1 is MNHEY and CDR2 is SVGEGT. The CDR3 covers 15 residues. V lost 2 bases and J lost 1, with 9 bases in between. DNA of the CDR3: TGTGCCAGCAGTTACGAGGGACTTTCCTACAATGAGCAGTTCTTC. It is translated as CASSYEGLSYNEQFF.

This clonotype was recorded at least ten times. The chain uses TRBV2 and TRBJ1-6, with 7 bases aligning to TRBD1. This CDR3 has 14 amino acids. The J segment lost 8 bases and the V segment lost 10 bases, leaving 11 bases of the junction unmatched. Germline assignment: CDR1 SNHLY and CDR2 FYNNEI. CDR3 nucleotides: TGTGCCATCAGACAGGGAGAGATGGATTCACCCCTCCACTTT. Residues: CAIRQGEMDSPLHF.

This clonotype was recorded a few times. The gene calls are TRBV12-3 or TRBV12-4 and TRBJ2-5; D gene ambiguous. V shed 2 bases and J shed 1 base, with 8 bases lying between them. This CDR3 has 14 residues. This CDR3 is CASSLFSAQETQYF. CDR3 in DNA: TGTGCCAGCAGTTTATTCAGCGCCCAAGAGACCCAGTACTTC.

This clonotype has only a few counts. The chain uses TRBV28 and TRBJ1-4; TRBD1 is a possible D gene (6 bases). The CDR3 contains 15 residues. Germline V lookup: CDR1 MDHEN, CDR2 SYDVKM. V was clipped by 2 bases and J by 7 bases, with 14 bases between them. This CDR3 is CASSLSGGPIEKLFF. The CDR3 DNA sequence: TGTGCCAGCAGTTTAAGCGGGGGCCCTATTGAAAAACTGTTTTTT.

This clonotype was observed many times. This chain uses TRBV7-6 with TRBJ1-3, with D unclear. This CDR3 has 15 residues. Germline V gives CDR1 SGHVS, CDR2 FNYEAQ. Trimming left V 0 bases short and J 4 bases short, with 10 bases between. The CDR3 DNA sequence: TGTGCCAGCAGCTTAGCGCCTGGGGTAGGAAACACCATATATTTT. This encodes CASSLAPGVGNTIYF.

The CDR3 here is CASSLVPGTSGDGQYF. For the CDR3, the DNA is TGCGCCAGCAGCTTGGTCCCCGGGACTAGCGGAGACGGGCAGTACTTC. The chain carries TRBV5-1 and TRBJ2-7; 11 bases fit TRBD2. Trimming took 0 bases from V and 9 from J; bases not matched to a gene: 11. From germline, CDR1 is SGHRS and CDR2 YFSETQ. The CDR3 is made up of 16 amino acids. Based on the CDR3 plus reference TRBV5-1 and TRBJ2-7, the full variable domain is KAGVTQTPRYLIKTRGQQVTLSCSPISGHRSVSWYQQTPGQGLQFLFEYFSETQRNKGNFPGRFSGRQFSNSRSEMNVSTLELGDSALYLCASSLVPGTSGDGQYFGPGTRLTVT.

This clonotype was found a few times. This chain links TRBV2 with TRBJ2-5; D gene uncertain. This CDR3 spans 15 amino acids. V lost 10 bases and J lost 3, with 21 bases in between. Germline V gives CDR1 SNHLY, CDR2 FYNNEI. CDR3 amino acids: CAISAHAGPKETQYF. The DNA for the CDR3 is TGTGCCATCAGCGCACATGCAGGCCCCAAAGAGACCCAGTACTTC.

This chain uses TRBV20-1 with TRBJ2-6; TRBD2 matches 10 bases. Germline trimming cut 3 bases from V and 2 bases from J; bases unmatched to any gene: 28. Germline CDR1 reads DFQATT; CDR2 reads SNEGSKA (reference sequence). The length of the CDR3 is 24 residues. The CDR3 loop reads CSARPSLGSGRAPDSGAGANVLTF. The CDR3 DNA follows: TGCAGTGCTAGGCCCTCCCTAGGGAGCGGGAGGGCCCCTGATAGCGGAGCTGGGGCCAACGTCCTGACTTTC.

This clonotype was detected a few times. The genes are TRBV12-3 or TRBV12-4 and TRBJ2-7; no reliable D call. The CDR3 is 14 amino acids. V gave up 2 bases and J gave up 0 bases, with 8 bases separating them. The DNA for the CDR3 is TGTGCCAGCAGTTTATCCTGGGACTCCTACGAGCAGTACTTC. It specifies CASSLSWDSYEQYF.

This clonotype was seen a few times. The chain couples TRBV11-2 to TRBJ1-2; D is uncertain. This CDR3 is 13 amino acids long. The germline CDR1 and CDR2 sequences are SGHAT and FQNNGV. Between the trimmed V and J ends, which lost 2 bases and 6 bases, there was a span of 10 bases. CDR3 loop: CASSLRETDGYTF. Written as DNA, the CDR3 is TGTGCCAGCAGCTTAAGGGAAACCGATGGCTACACCTTC.

This clonotype was seen a few times. The chain carries TRBV6-1 and TRBJ2-3, with TRBD2 identical over 12 bases. The ends lost 2 bases at V and 2 bases at J; junction bases unmatched: 2. The CDR3 is made up of 16 amino acids. The germline V gene encodes CDR1 MNHNS and CDR2 SASEGT. The CDR3 nucleotides read TGTGCCAGCAGTGAACTAGCGGGGGGGCCCACAGATACGCAGTATTTT. It codes for CASSELAGGPTDTQYF.